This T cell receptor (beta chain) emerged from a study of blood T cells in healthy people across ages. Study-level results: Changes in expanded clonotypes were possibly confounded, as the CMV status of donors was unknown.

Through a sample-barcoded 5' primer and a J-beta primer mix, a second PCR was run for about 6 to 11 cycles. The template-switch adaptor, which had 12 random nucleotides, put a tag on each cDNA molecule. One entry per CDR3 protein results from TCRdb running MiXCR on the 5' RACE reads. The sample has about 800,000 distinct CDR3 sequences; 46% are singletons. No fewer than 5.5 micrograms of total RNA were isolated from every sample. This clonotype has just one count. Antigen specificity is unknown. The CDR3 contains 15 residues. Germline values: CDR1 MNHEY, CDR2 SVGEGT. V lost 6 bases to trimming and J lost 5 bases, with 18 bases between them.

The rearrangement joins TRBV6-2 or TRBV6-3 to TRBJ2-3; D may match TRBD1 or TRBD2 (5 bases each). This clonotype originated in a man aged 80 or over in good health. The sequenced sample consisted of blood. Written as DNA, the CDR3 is TGTGCCAGCAGCCACGGGGACCCTACCAGAGATACGCAGTATTTT. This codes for CASSHGDPTRDTQYF.